This entry is about one TCR beta chain. Germline lookup yields CDR1 SEHNR and CDR2 FQNEAQ (reference sequence). The CDR3 is 17 amino acids. J gave up 7 bases and V 2 bases, and 7 bases lay outside the gene matches. Researchers sorted naive CD8 T cells as cells that were CD8+CD4-CCR7+CD45RA+. The source of the sample is a study of molecular identifiers for immune sequencing clone quantification. Study at large: Four of five splits of RNA from 20,000 or 100,000 naive CD8 cells were sequenced in replicates.

Bulk TCR libraries used previously described methods and listed TCR primers. TCRdb processed the PCR reads anew with MiXCR; each CDR3 protein has one entry. The sample consists of some 680,000 distinct CDR3 sequences, approximately 24% of them appearing once. The sample comprised naive CD8+ T cells from blood, with Jurkat cell RNA spiked in. The subset: FACS-sorted CD8+CD4-CCR7+CD45RA+ naive T cells. The TCR was taken from a human donor in good health. Some libraries in this study had Jurkat cell RNA spiked in. V is TRBV7-9 and J is TRBJ2-2, with TRBD2 matching over 13 bases. CDR3: CASSLLGTSGIIGELFF. Written as DNA, the CDR3 is TGTGCCAGCAGCTTATTAGGGACTAGCGGGATTATCGGGGAGCTGTTTTTT.